The rows below give T cell receptor beta chains drawn from one sample of a study of T cell repertoires in aging, cancer and after chemotherapy. TCRdb re-called the multiplex PCR reads with MiXCR, one entry per CDR3 protein. The sample holds 9,300 or so distinct CDR3 sequences, more than 20% seen once. Sequencing used blood. These receptor sequences come from a human donor with a blood cancer. The donor label of this sample is uncertain. Both conserved end residues are part of each CDR3. The D gene is left open where the match is weak. For some rows the clone size is stated as once, few or many, or as a class when expanded; others skip it.

NA	TRBV11-1	NA	TRBJ2-2	TGTGCCAGCAGCCTTACAGGAGCGAACACCGGGGAGCTGTTTTTT	CASSLTGANTGELFF
TRBD2	TRBV5-1	NA	TRBJ2-2	TGCGCCAGCAGCTTCGGACTAGCGGGAGTTTACGGGGAGCTGTTTTTT	CASSFGLAGVYGELFF
TRBD2	TRBV7-2	NA	TRBJ2-7	TGTGCCAGCAGCTTAGCGGGACTAGCGAGAAACGAGCAGTACTTC	CASSLAGLARNEQYF
NA	TRBV30	medium-sized	TRBJ2-7	TGTGCCTGGACACTATCGGGCGGGTTCCTCGAGCAGTACTTC	CAWTLSGGFLEQYF
NA	TRBV28	few	TRBJ2-3	TGTGCCAGCACCCCCTCTGGGGACCCAGATACGCAGTATTTT	CASTPSGDPDTQYF
NA	TRBV7-9	few	TRBJ1-2	TGTGCCAGCAGCTTAGGAGATAACTATGGCTACACCTTC	CASSLGDNYGYTF
TRBD1	TRBV12-3/TRBV12-4	once	TRBJ2-5	TGTGCCAGCACCGGATCTGGGGACAGGAAAGAGACCCAGTACTTC	CASTGSGDRKETQYF
TRBD2	TRBV20-1	NA	TRBJ2-3	TGCAGTGCTAGAGGCCGGGGGGTCACAGATACGCAGTATTTT	CSARGRGVTDTQYF
NA	TRBV30	medium-sized	TRBJ2-5	TGTGCCTGGACCTCGGGCTTGTGGCAAGAGACCCAGTACTTC	CAWTSGLWQETQYF
TRBD2	TRBV30	many	TRBJ2-1	TGTGCCTGGGACGGGACTAGCGGGACATACCACAATGAGCAGTTCTTC	CAWDGTSGTYHNEQFF
NA	TRBV27	medium-sized	TRBJ2-5	TGTGCCAGCAGTCACTTCCAAGAGACCCAGTACTTC	CASSHFQETQYF
TRBD1	TRBV7-6	NA	TRBJ2-1	TGTGCCAGCAGCCAAGATCTGGGACAGGGGTGGGCATTCTCCTACAATGAGCAGTTCTTC	CASSQDLGQGWAFSYNEQFF
TRBD2	TRBV6-5	medium-sized	TRBJ2-3	TGTGCCAGCAAGACTAGCGGGGGCACAGATACGCAGTATTTT	CASKTSGGTDTQYF
NA	TRBV5-1	NA	TRBJ2-6	TGCGCCAGCAGCCCCGGGGCTAACTCTGGGGCCAACGTCCTGACTTTC	CASSPGANSGANVLTF
NA	TRBV6-5	few	TRBJ1-1	TGTGCCAGCAGTTACAGGTTTTTCGGAGGTGGCACTGAAGCTTTCTTT	CASSYRFFGGGTEAFF
NA	TRBV18	NA	TRBJ1-2	TGTGCCAGCTCCCCCGGGGGGCTGGGGTATGGCTACACCTTC	CASSPGGLGYGYTF
NA	TRBV27	NA	TRBJ2-7	TGTGCCAGCAGTTTACTTGTTTCAGCCTACGAGCAGTACTTC	CASSLLVSAYEQYF
NA	TRBV7-9	few	TRBJ2-3	TGTGCCAGCATGGATACGAAGGGCACAGATACGCAGTATTTT	CASMDTKGTDTQYF
TRBD1	TRBV7-6	few	TRBJ1-1	TGTGCCAGCAGCGCCCACAGGGGGAACACTGAAGCTTTCTTT	CASSAHRGNTEAFF
TRBD1	TRBV6-2/TRBV6-3	few	TRBJ1-1	TGTGCCAGCAGTTACCTCTTCGGGCAGGGGGCACCGATGAACACTGAAGCTTTCTTT	CASSYLFGQGAPMNTEAFF
NA	TRBV18	many	TRBJ2-7	TGTGCCAGCTCACCAGGGGCGCCCCTCTACGAGCAGTACTTC	CASSPGAPLYEQYF
NA	TRBV19	medium-sized	TRBJ1-2	TGTGCCAGTAGTATAGATCTCCGATCCTATGGCTACACCTTC	CASSIDLRSYGYTF